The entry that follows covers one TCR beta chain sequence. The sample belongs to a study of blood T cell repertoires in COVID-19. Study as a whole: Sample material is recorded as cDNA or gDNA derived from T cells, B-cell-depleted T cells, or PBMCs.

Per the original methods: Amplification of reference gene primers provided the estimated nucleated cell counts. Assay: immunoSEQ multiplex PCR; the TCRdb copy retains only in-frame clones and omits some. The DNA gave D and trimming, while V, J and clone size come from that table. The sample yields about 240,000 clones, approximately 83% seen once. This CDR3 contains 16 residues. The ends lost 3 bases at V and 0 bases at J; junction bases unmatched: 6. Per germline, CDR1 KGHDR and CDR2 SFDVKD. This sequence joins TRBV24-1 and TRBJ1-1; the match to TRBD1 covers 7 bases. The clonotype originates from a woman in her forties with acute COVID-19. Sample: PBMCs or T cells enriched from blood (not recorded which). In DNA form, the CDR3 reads TGTGCCACCAGTGATGGAAGGACAGGCCTGAACACTGAAGCTTTCTTT. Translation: CATSDGRTGLNTEAFF.